This entry describes one TCR beta chain. The input was around 530 ng total RNA; TCR beta cDNA was made from it with a constant-region primer. Generation of the TCR beta libraries relied on three nested multiplex PCR rounds using slightly modified ARM-PCR. It was with TRBV1-TRBV30 forward primers and a C-beta reverse primer that the first two PCR rounds were run, at roughly 9 cycles each. TCRdb recomputed calls from the multiplex PCR reads with MiXCR, one row per CDR3 protein. The sample consists of some 200,000 distinct CDR3 sequences, about 61% of them appearing once. RNA was extracted from whole blood without cell sorting, alongside germline DNA. The study enrolled treatment-naive patients with chronic HBV infection. These data come from a study of tumor-infiltrating lymphocytes in primary liver carcinoma. Study details: These patients were men and women whose ages were 30 to 69 years. Stage T1-T3 N0M0 and a size of about 4.2 to 10 cm characterized the tumors. In every tissue type, samples returned a similar yield of roughly 3.65 to 7.5 million productive TCRbeta reads.

V dropped 2 bases and J dropped 4 bases, with 14 bases sitting between them. CDR3 length: 15 residues. The germline CDR1 and CDR2 sequences are MNHNS and SASEGT. This TCR was sampled from a woman aged 60 to 75 with primary liver carcinoma and hepatitis B virus infection. The sequenced sample was peripheral blood. The V call is TRBV6-1, the J call TRBJ1-2; D gene ambiguous. CDR3 loop: CASSEITVLVYGYTF. The CDR3 DNA sequence: TGTGCCAGCAGTGAAATCACAGTTTTAGTCTATGGCTACACCTTC.